This T cell receptor beta chain was identified during a study of CD8 T cells in Susac syndrome. TCR beta sequences were obtained from blood CD8+ and CD4+ T cells. Negative isolation was used for CD8+ and CD4+ T cells, and FACS enrichment was applied to TEMRA cells. When the RNA was reverse transcribed, random hexamers were used with an input of roughly 0.45 to 1 ug. Amplification of TCR beta CDR3 used immunoSEQ multiplex PCR across 54 Vbeta and 13 Jbeta. TCRdb used MiXCR to reprocess the immunoSEQ multiplex PCR reads, holding one entry per CDR3 protein. Of 250,000 to 300,000 distinct CDR3 sequences in the sample, almost 85% were seen once. V lost 7 bases, J lost 9 bases, and 11 bases stayed unmatched. Germline V gives CDR1 MDHEN, CDR2 SYDVKM. This CDR3 is built from 16 residues. Study results and limitations: A relatively small number of individuals underwent TCR sequencing and HLA analysis.

Comments on this clonotype: Its cognate antigen is unknown.

What was sequenced was CD8+ T cells from PBMCs. The sequence derives from a human donor with multiple sclerosis. This chain uses TRBV28 with TRBJ2-1; 14 bases line up with TRBD2. In nucleotides, the CDR3 is TGTGCCAGCAACCCCGGGACTAGCGGGAGTTGGCGTGAGCAGTTCTTC. Its translation is CASNPGTSGSWREQFF.